This T cell receptor (beta chain) was profiled in a study of cytomegalovirus exposure and HLA in healthy donors. Remarks on this clone: Its antigen is not known.

Primers included in the PCR were 60 Vbeta and 13 Jbeta primers. Repertoires were generated with immunoSEQ multiplex PCR, while TCRdb's copy carries only in-frame clones and drops some. This listing includes 200,000 or so clones. General study points: Earlier analysis looked at TCR beta V segments, and most were productive about 90% or about 30% of the time.

Germline assignment: CDR1 SGHDN and CDR2 FVKESK. The CDR3 sequence is 18 residues long. V gave up 4 bases and J gave up 9 bases, with 25 bases separating them. This receptor was obtained from a boy between 5 and 17 years old in good health and CMV-seronegative. The chain is built from TRBV14 and TRBJ1-6; D remains ambiguous. The sample comprised PBMCs. CDR3 DNA: TGTGCCAGCAGCCGGAACAACGTCGGGGTCTCTAACCGTTCACCCCTCCACTTT. Translation: CASSRNNVGVSNRSPLHF. The full variable domain, rest sourced from reference TRBV14 and TRBJ1-6, is EAGVTQFPSHSVIEKGQTVTLRCDPISGHDNLYWYRRVMGKEIKFLLHFVKESKQDESGMPNNRFLAERTGGTYSTLKVQPAELEDSGVYFCASSRNNVGVSNRSPLHFGNGTRLTVT.